What follows describes a single T cell receptor beta chain. The data were taken from a study of T cell responses to AZD1222 COVID-19 vaccine. Study details: Analyses pooled second doses at about 4 or about 12 weeks.

This table comes from immunoSEQ multiplex PCR, and its TCRdb copy is limited to in-frame clones, with some not included. The sample has approximately 140,000 clones, around 90% seen once; the top ten hold about 5.5%. The TCR originated in an adult in good health. The sequencing here drew on peripheral blood, taken on day 0 of AZD1222 vaccination.

The CDR3 here is CAIRGTGRNTEAFF. CDR3 bases: TGTGCCATCCGAGGGACAGGCAGGAACACTGAAGCTTTCTTT. The chain couples TRBV10-3 to TRBJ1-1; 8 nucleotides match TRBD1. With 8 bases clipped from V and 1 base from J, the junction kept 6 bases outside the gene matches. The germline V gene encodes CDR1 ENHRY and CDR2 SYGVKD. The CDR3 is made up of 14 amino acids.